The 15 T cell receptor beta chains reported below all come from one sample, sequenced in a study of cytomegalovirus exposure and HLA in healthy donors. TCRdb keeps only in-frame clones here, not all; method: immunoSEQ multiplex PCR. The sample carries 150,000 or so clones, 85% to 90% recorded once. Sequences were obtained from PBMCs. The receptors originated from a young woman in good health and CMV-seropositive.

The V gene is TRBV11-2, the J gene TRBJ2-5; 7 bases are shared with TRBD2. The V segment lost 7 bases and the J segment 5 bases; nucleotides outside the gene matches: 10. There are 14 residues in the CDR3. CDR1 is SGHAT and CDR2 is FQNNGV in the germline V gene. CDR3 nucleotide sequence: TGTGCCAGCACCCTTCTTCGGGGGGACGAGACCCAGTACTTC. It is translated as CASTLLRGDETQYF.

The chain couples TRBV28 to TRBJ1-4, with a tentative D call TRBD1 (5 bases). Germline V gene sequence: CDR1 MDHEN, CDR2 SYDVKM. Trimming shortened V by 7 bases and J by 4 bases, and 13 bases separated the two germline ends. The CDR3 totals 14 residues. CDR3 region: CASTRVGLNEKLFF. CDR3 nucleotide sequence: TGTGCCAGCACCAGGGTAGGGCTTAATGAAAAACTGTTTTTT.

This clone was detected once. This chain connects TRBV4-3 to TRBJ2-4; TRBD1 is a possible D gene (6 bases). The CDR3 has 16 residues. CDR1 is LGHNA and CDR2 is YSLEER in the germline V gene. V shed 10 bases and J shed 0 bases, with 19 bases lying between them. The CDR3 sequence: CATALRDNLAKNIQYF. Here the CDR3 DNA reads TGCGCCACCGCCCTTCGGGACAACCTAGCCAAAAACATTCAGTACTTC.

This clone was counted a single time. The CDR3, as DNA: TGTGCCAGCAGTCCAGGACAGGGGGAGACCCAGTACTTC. It yields the protein CASSPGQGETQYF. V usage is TRBV27 and J usage is TRBJ2-5; 9 nucleotides match TRBD1. V was clipped by 5 bases and J by 5 bases; unmatched bases: 3. The germline CDR1 and CDR2 sequences are MNHEY and SMNVEV (reference sequence). The CDR3 totals 13 residues.

CDR3 amino acids: CASSEPPGQGAETQYF. DNA for the CDR3: TGTGCCAGCAGTGAACCGCCGGGACAGGGGGCAGAGACCCAGTACTTC. This chain joins TRBV2 and TRBJ2-5; 12 nucleotides line up with TRBD1. The CDR3 covers 16 residues. In germline, CDR1 is SNHLY, CDR2 FYNNEI. V trimming: 2 bases; J trimming: 4 bases; junction bases outside the gene matches: 5.

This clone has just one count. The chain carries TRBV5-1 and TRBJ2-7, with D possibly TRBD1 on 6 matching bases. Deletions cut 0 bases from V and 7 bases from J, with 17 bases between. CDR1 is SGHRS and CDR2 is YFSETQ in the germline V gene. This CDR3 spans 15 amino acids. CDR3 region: CASSLEGGFSREQYF. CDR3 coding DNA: TGCGCCAGCAGCTTGGAAGGGGGTTTCTCTCGAGAGCAGTACTTC.

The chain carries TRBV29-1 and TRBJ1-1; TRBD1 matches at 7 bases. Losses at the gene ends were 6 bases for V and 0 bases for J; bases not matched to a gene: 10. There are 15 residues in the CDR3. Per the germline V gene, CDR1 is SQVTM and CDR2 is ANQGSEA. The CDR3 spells CSVGTVGQMNTEAFF. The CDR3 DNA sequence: TGCAGCGTCGGCACCGTGGGACAGATGAACACTGAAGCTTTCTTT.

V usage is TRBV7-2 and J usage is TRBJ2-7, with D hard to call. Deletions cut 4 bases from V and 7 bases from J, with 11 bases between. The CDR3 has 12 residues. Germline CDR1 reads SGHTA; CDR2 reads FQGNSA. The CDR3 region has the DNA TGTGCCAGCAGCTCGAACCGTAGAGAGCAGTACTTC. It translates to CASSSNRREQYF.

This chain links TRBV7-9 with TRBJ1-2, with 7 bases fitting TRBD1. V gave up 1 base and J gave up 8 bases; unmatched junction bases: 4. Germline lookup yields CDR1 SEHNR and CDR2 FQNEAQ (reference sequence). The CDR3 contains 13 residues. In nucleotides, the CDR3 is TGTGCCAGCAGCTTAGTAGGGGGCCGGGGCTACACCTTC. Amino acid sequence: CASSLVGGRGYTF.

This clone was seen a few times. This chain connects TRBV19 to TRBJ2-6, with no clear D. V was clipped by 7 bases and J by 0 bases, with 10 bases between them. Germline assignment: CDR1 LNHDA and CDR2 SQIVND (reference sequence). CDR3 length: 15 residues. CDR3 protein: CASTSRHSGANVLTF. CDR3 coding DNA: TGTGCCAGTACTTCTCGACACTCTGGGGCCAACGTCCTGACTTTC.

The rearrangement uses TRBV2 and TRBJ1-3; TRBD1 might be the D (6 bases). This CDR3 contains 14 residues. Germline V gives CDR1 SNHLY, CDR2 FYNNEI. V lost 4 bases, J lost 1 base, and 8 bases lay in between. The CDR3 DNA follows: TGTGCCAGCAGTGCAACAGGGTCTGGAAACACCATATATTTT. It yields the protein CASSATGSGNTIYF.

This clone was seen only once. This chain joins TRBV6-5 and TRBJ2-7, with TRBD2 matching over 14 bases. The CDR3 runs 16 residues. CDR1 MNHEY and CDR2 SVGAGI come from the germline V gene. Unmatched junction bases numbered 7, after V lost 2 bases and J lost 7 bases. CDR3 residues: CASSYLGLAGVGEQYF. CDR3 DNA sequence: TGTGCCAGCAGTTACCTGGGACTAGCGGGAGTAGGAGAGCAGTACTTC.

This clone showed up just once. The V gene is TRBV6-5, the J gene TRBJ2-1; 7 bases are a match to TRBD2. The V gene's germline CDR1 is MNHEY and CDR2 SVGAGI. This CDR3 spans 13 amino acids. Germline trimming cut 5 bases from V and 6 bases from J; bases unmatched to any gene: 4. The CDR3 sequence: CASSDWGGNEQFF. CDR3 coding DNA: TGTGCCAGCAGTGACTGGGGGGGCAATGAGCAGTTCTTC.

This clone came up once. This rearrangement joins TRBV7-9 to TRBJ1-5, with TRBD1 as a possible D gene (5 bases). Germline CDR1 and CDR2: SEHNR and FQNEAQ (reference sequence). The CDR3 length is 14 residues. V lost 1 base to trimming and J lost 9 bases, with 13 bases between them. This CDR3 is CASSLGGVRRPQHF. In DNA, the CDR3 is TGTGCCAGCAGCTTAGGGGGCGTAAGAAGGCCCCAGCATTTT.

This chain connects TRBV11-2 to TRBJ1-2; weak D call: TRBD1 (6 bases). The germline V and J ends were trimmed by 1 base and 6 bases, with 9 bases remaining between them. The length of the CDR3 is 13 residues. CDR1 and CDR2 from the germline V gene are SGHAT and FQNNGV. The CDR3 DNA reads TGTGCCAGCAGCTTAGGGGGGCTTCATGGCTACACCTTC. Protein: CASSLGGLHGYTF.